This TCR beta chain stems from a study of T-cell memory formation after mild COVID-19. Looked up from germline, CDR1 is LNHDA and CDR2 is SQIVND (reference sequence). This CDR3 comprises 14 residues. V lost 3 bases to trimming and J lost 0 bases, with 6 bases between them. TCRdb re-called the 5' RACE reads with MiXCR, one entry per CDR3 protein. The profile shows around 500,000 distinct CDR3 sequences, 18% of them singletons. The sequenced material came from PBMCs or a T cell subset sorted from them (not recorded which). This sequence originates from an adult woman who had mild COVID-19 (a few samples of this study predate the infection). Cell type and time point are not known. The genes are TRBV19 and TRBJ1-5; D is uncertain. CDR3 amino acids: CASSIRDSNQPQHF. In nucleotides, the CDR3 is TGTGCCAGTAGTATTAGGGATAGCAATCAGCCCCAGCATTTT.